Shown below are 14 T cell receptor beta chains from a single sample sequenced in a study of blood T cell repertoires in COVID-19. Libraries were prepared by immunoSEQ multiplex PCR; TCRdb keeps only in-frame clonotypes and omits some of them. The sample includes 300,000 to 350,000 clones, 70% to 90% seen only once; the top ten take under 2.5%. The material sequenced was PBMCs or T cells enriched from blood (not recorded which). These receptors were taken from a man in his thirties or forties who had recovered from COVID-19.

This chain links TRBV7-9 with TRBJ1-1; 7 bases map to TRBD1. The length of the CDR3 is 15 residues. Germline trimming cut 5 bases from V and 4 bases from J; bases unmatched to any gene: 10. Per the germline V gene, CDR1 is SEHNR and CDR2 is FQNEAQ (reference sequence). CDR3 region: CASSLPTGSGTEAFF. DNA of the CDR3: TGTGCCAGCAGCCTTCCGACAGGGAGTGGCACTGAAGCTTTCTTT.

This sequence joins TRBV12-2 and TRBJ2-7; the D segment call TRBD2 is taken from the table without a DNA check. TRBV12-2 counts as a pseudogene. This CDR3 has 16 amino acids. The chain's CDR3 is CASRLVGLAGVYEQYF. CDR3 DNA sequence: TGTGCAAGTCGCTTAGTAGGGCTAGCGGGGGTCTACGAGCAGTACTTC.

This chain links TRBV4-2 with TRBJ1-4, with D perhaps matching TRBD1 (5 bases). Between the trimmed V and J ends, which lost 4 bases and 7 bases, there was a span of 16 bases. Germline V gene data show CDR1 as LGHNA and CDR2 as YNFKEQ. The CDR3 spans 15 residues. The CDR3 loop is CASSLDGVDSEKLFF. The CDR3 DNA is TGTGCCAGCAGCCTAGACGGTGTTGACAGTGAAAAACTGTTTTTT.

The genes are TRBV11-2 and TRBJ1-5; 8 positions agree with TRBD1. Germline trimming cut 4 bases from V and 7 bases from J; bases unmatched to any gene: 6. The CDR3 is 14 amino acids. From germline, CDR1 is SGHAT and CDR2 FQNNGV. This chain's CDR3 is CASSSGGAGQPQHF. In DNA form, the CDR3 reads TGTGCCAGCAGCTCAGGGGGCGCGGGACAGCCCCAGCATTTT.

The rearrangement links TRBV27 to TRBJ1-5, with 8 nucleotides matching TRBD1. The V gene end was trimmed by 5 bases and the J gene end by 0 bases; junction bases not matched to a gene: 6. This CDR3 region has 16 residues. CDR1 and CDR2 from the germline V gene are MNHEY and SMNVEV (reference sequence). As DNA, the CDR3 is TGTGCCAGCAGTCCAAGGACAGGGAGTAGCAATCAGCCCCAGCATTTT. Its translation is CASSPRTGSSNQPQHF.

The chain links TRBV6-5 to TRBJ1-6; possible D gene TRBD1, 5 bases. Per the germline V gene, CDR1 is MNHEY and CDR2 is SVGAGI. The CDR3 is made up of 15 amino acids. The germline V and J ends were trimmed by 0 bases and 6 bases, with 9 bases remaining between them. The CDR3 sequence is CASSYSGAANSPLHF. The CDR3 nucleotides are TGTGCCAGCAGTTACTCAGGGGCTGCTAATTCACCCCTCCACTTT.

The V call is TRBV7-2, the J call TRBJ1-1; 8 bases line up with TRBD1. Germline values: CDR1 SGHTA, CDR2 FQGNSA. J lost 9 bases, V lost 3 bases, and 3 bases had no gene match. The CDR3 extends over 12 amino acids. The CDR3 DNA is TGTGCCAGCAGCTTCCCAGGGGGCCAAGCTTTCTTT. Protein product: CASSFPGGQAFF. Supplemented by reference TRBV7-2 and TRBJ1-1, the full variable domain reads GAGVSQSPSNKVTEKGKDVELRCDPISGHTALYWYRQSLGQGLEFLIYFQGNSAPDKSGLPSDRFSAERTGGSVSTLTIQRTQQEDSAVYLCASSFPGGQAFFGQGTRLTVV.

In its sample, this clone was seen once. This rearrangement joins TRBV9 to TRBJ1-5, with a weak D call TRBD1 (5 bases). The germline gives CDR1 SGDLS, CDR2 YYNGEE. This CDR3 has 16 amino acids. The V gene lost 7 bases and the J gene lost 5 bases, with 22 bases spanning the gap. The CDR3 sequence is CASSRGSGSRYQPQHF. The CDR3 bases are TGTGCCAGCTCCCGGGGGTCAGGGTCTCGATATCAGCCCCAGCATTTT.

The chain has TRBV19 and TRBJ2-7, with 12 bases aligning to TRBD2. Germline CDR1 and CDR2: LNHDA and SQIVND (reference sequence). This CDR3 has 16 amino acids. V was pared by 4 bases and J by 0 bases, with 4 bases of the junction left unmatched. CDR3 nucleotide sequence: TGTGCCAGTAGTAGTGGACTAGCGGGGAGCTCCTACGAGCAGTACTTC. Amino acid sequence: CASSSGLAGSSYEQYF.

This clone was recorded a few times. The genes are TRBV7-3 and TRBJ2-2; 10 bases line up with TRBD1. Germline CDR1 and CDR2: SGHTA and FQGTGA. CDR3 length: 14 amino acids. With 5 bases clipped from V and 4 bases from J, the junction kept 1 base outside the gene matches. The CDR3 region is CASSGTGVTGELFF. CDR3 bases: TGTGCCAGCAGCGGGACAGGGGTCACCGGGGAGCTGTTTTTT.

DNA for the CDR3: TGTGCCAGCAGCCGAGGACAGGGCCCAGATACGCAGTATTTT. Translated: CASSRGQGPDTQYF. This rearrangement joins TRBV4-2 to TRBJ2-3; 8 bases match TRBD1. Unmatched junction bases numbered 4, after V lost 4 bases and J lost 4 bases. Germline lookup yields CDR1 LGHNA and CDR2 YNFKEQ. The CDR3 is 14 amino acids.

The rearrangement links TRBV27 to TRBJ1-1; TRBD1 matches 7 bases. V lost 7 bases to trimming and J lost 4 bases; unmatched junction nucleotides: 12. The CDR3 is 15 amino acids. Germline V CDR1 and CDR2: MNHEY, SMNVEV (reference sequence). CDR3 sequence (DNA): TGTGCCAGCACACAATACAGGGGCCGGGGCACTGAAGCTTTCTTT. Translated: CASTQYRGRGTEAFF.

V and J are TRBV19 and TRBJ1-2; D uncertain. Germline CDR1 and CDR2: LNHDA and SQIVND (reference sequence). V shed 7 bases and J shed 5 bases, with 14 bases lying between them. The CDR3 is 13 amino acids. The CDR3 loop is CASTVEIGYGYTF. CDR3 in DNA: TGTGCCAGTACGGTGGAGATTGGGTATGGCTACACCTTC.

V is TRBV4-2 and J is TRBJ2-5; the match to TRBD2 covers 11 bases. Germline loops: CDR1 LGHNA, CDR2 YNFKEQ. This CDR3 comprises 19 residues. V gave up 1 base and J gave up 2 bases; unmatched junction bases: 12. CDR3 amino acids: CASSQVGTSGAGRQETQYF. The CDR3 region has the DNA TGTGCCAGCAGCCAAGTGGGGACTAGCGGTGCTGGGAGGCAAGAGACCCAGTACTTC.